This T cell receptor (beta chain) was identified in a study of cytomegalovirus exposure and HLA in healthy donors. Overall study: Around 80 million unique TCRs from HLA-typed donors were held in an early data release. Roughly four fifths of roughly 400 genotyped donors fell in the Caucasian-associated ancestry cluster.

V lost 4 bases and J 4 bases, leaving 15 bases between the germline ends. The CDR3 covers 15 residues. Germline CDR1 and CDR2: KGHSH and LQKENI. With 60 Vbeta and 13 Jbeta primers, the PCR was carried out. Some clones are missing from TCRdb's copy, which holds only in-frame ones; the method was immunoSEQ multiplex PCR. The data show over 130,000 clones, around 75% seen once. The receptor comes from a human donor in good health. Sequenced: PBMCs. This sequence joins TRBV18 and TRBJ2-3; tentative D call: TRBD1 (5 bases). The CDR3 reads CASSRATGRADTQYF. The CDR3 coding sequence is TGTGCCAGCTCACGAGCAACAGGCCGGGCAGATACGCAGTATTTT.